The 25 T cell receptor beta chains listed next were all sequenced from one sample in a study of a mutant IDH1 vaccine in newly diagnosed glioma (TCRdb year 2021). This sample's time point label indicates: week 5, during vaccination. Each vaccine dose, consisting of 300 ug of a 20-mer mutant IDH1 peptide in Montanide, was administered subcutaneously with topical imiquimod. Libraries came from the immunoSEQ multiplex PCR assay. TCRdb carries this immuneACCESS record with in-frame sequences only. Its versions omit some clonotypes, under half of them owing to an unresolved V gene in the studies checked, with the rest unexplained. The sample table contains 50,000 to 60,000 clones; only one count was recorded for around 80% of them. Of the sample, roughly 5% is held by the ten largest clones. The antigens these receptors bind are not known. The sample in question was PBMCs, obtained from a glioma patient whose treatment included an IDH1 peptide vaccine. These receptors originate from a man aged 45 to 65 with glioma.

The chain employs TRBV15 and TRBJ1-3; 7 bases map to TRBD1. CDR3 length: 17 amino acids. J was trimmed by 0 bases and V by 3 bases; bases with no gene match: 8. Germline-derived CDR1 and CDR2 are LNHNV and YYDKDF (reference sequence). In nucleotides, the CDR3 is TGTGCCACCAGCAGGTATACCGGGACAGTCTCTGGAAACACCATATATTTT. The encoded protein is CATSRYTGTVSGNTIYF.

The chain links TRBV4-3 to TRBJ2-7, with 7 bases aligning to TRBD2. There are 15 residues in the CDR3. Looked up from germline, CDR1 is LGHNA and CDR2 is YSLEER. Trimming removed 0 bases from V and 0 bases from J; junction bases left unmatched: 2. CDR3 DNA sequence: TGCGCCAGCAGCCAAGATACTAGCGACTCCTACGAGCAGTACTTC. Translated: CASSQDTSDSYEQYF.

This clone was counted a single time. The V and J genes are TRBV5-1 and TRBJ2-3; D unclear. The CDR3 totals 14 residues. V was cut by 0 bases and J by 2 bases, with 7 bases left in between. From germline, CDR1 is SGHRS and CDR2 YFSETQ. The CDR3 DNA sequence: TGCGCCAGCAGCTTGGGGGCCGACACAGATACGCAGTATTTT. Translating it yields CASSLGADTDTQYF. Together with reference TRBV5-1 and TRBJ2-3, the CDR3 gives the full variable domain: KAGVTQTPRYLIKTRGQQVTLSCSPISGHRSVSWYQQTPGQGLQFLFEYFSETQRNKGNFPGRFSGRQFSNSRSEMNVSTLELGDSALYLCASSLGADTDTQYFGPGTRLTVL.

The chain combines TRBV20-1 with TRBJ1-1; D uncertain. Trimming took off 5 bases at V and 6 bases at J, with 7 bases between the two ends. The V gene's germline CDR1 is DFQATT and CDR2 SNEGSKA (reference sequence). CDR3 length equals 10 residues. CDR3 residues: CSASRSEAFF. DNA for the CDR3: TGCAGTGCTTCAAGGTCTGAAGCTTTCTTT.

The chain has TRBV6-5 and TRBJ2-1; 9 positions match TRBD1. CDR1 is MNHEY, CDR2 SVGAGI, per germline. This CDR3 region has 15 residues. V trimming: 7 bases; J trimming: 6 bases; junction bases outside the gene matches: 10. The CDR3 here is CASTLKGQGFNEQFF. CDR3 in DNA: TGTGCCAGCACACTAAAGGGACAGGGTTTCAATGAGCAGTTCTTC.

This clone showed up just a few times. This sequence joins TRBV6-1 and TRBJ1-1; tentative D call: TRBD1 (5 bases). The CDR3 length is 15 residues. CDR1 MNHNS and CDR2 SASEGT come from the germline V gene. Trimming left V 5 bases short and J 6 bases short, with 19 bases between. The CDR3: CASSRSRRGGAEAFF. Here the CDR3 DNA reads TGTGCCAGCAGTCGAAGCAGGAGGGGAGGGGCTGAAGCTTTCTTT.

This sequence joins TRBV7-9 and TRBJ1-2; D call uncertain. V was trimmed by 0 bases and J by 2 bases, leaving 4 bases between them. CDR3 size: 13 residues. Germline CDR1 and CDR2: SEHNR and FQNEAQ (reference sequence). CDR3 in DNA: TGTGCCAGCAGCTTAGCCTCAAACTATGGCTACACCTTC. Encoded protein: CASSLASNYGYTF.

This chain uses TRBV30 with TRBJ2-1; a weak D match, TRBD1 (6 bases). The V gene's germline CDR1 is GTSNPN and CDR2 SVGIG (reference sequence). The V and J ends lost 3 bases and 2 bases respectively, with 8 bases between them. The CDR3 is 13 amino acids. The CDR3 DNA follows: TGTGCCTGGAGACAGGGTACCTACAATGAGCAGTTCTTC. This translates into CAWRQGTYNEQFF.

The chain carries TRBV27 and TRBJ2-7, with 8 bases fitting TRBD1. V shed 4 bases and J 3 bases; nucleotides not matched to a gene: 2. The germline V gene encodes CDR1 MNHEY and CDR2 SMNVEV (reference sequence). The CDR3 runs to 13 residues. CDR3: CASSYGTGYEQYF. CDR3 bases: TGTGCCAGCAGTTACGGGACAGGCTACGAGCAGTACTTC.

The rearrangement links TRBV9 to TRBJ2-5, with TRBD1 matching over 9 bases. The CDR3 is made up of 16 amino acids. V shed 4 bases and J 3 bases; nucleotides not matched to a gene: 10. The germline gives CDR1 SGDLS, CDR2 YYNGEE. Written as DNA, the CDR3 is TGTGCCAGCAGCCTCCGTCCTGGGACAGGGAAAGAGACCCAGTACTTC. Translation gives CASSLRPGTGKETQYF.

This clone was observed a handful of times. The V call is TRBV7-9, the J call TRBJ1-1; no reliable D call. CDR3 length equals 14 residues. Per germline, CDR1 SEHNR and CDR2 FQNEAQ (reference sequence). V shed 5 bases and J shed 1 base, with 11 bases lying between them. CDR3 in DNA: TGTGCCAGCAGCCCAGAGGACTCGAACACTGAAGCTTTCTTT. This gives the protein CASSPEDSNTEAFF. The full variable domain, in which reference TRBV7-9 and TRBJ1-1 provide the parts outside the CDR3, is DTGVSQNPRHKITKRGQNVTFRCDPISEHNRLYWYRQTLGQGPEFLTYFQNEAQLEKSRLLSDRFSAERPKGSFSTLEIQRTEQGDSAMYLCASSPEDSNTEAFFGQGTRLTVV.

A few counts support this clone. DNA for the CDR3: TGTGCCAGCAGCTTCGGGGCAGATACGCAGTATTTT. It specifies CASSFGADTQYF. V is TRBV7-8 and J is TRBJ2-3, with D possibly matching TRBD2 (5 bases). Deletions cut 3 bases from V and 4 bases from J, with 5 bases between. Germline V gene sequence: CDR1 SGHVS, CDR2 FQNEAQ. The CDR3 has 12 residues.

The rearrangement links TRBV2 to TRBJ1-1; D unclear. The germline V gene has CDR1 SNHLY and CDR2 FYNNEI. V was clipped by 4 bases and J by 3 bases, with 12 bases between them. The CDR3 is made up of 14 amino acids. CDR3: CASSASGVDTEAFF. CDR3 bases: TGTGCCAGCAGTGCTTCTGGGGTCGACACTGAAGCTTTCTTT.

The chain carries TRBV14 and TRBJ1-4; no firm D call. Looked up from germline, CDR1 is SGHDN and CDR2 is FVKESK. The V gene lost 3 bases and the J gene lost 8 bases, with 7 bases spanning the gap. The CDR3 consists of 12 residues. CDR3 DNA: TGTGCCAGCAGCCAGGGTAGAGAAAAACTGTTTTTT. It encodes CASSQGREKLFF.

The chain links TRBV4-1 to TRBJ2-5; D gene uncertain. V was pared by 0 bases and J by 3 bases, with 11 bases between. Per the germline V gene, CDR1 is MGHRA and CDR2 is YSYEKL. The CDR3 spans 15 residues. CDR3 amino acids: CASSQEERLKETQYF. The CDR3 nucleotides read TGCGCCAGCAGCCAAGAAGAACGGCTTAAAGAGACCCAGTACTTC.

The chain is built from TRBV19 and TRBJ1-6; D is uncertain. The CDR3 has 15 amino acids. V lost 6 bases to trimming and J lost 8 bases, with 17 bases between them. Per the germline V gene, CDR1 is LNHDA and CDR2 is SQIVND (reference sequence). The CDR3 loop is CASRTREATYSPLHF. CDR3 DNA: TGTGCCAGTAGGACGAGGGAGGCAACGTATTCACCCCTCCACTTT. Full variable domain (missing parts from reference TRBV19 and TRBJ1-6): DGGITQSPKYLFRKEGQNVTLSCEQNLNHDAMYWYRQDPGQGLRLIYYSQIVNDFQKGDIAEGYSVSREKKESFPLTVTSAQKNPTAFYLCASRTREATYSPLHFGNGTRLTVT.

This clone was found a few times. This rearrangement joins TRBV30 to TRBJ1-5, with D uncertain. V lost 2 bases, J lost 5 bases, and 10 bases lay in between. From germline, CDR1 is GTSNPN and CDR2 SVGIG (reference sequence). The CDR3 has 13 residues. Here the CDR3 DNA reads TGTGCCTGGAGTCTCGGGGAAGATCAGCCCCAGCATTTT. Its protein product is CAWSLGEDQPQHF. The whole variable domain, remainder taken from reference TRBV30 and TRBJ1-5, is SQTIHQWPATLVQPVGSPLSLECTVEGTSNPNLYWYRQAAGRGLQLLFYSVGIGQISSEVPQNLSASRPQDRQFILSSKKLLLSDSGFYLCAWSLGEDQPQHFGDGTRLSIL.

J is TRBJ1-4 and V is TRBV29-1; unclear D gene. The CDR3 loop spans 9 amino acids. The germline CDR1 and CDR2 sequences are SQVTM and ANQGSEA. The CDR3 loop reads CRPNEKLFF. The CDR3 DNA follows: TGCAGGCCGAATGAAAAACTGTTTTTT.

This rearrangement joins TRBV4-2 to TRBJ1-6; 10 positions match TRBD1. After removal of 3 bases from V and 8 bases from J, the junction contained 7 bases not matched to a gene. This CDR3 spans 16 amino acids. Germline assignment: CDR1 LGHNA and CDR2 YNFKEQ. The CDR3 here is CASSQTDRGRDSPLHF. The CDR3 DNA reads TGTGCCAGCAGCCAGACCGACAGGGGGCGGGATTCACCCCTCCACTTT.

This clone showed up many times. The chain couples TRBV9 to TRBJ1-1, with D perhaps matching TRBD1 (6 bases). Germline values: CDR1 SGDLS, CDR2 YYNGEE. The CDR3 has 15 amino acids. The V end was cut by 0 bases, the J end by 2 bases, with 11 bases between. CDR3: CASSVGWGANTEAFF. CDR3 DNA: TGTGCCAGCAGCGTAGGATGGGGGGCTAACACTGAAGCTTTCTTT.

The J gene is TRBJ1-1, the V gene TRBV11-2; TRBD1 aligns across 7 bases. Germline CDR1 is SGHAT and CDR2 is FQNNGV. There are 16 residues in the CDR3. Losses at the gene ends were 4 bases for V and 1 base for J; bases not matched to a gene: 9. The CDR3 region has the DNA TGTGCCAGCAGCTCCCAACCGGGACAGCAGAACACTGAAGCTTTCTTT. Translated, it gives CASSSQPGQQNTEAFF.

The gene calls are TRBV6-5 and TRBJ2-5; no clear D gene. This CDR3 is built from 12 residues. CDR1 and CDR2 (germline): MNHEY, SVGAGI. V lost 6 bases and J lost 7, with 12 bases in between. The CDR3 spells CASSNPTGTQYF. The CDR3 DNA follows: TGTGCCAGCAGCAACCCCACGGGGACCCAGTACTTC.

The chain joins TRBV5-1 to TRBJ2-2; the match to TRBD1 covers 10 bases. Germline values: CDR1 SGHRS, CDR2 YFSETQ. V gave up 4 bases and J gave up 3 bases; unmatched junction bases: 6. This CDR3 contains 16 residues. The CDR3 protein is CASSNRQGADTGELFF. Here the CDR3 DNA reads TGCGCCAGCAGCAATAGACAGGGGGCAGACACCGGGGAGCTGTTTTTT.

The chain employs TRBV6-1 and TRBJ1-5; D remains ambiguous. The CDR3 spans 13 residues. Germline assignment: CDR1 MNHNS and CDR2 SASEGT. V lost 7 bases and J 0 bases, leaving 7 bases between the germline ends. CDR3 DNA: TGTGCCAGCATTCGGGGTAGCAATCAGCCCCAGCATTTT. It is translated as CASIRGSNQPQHF.

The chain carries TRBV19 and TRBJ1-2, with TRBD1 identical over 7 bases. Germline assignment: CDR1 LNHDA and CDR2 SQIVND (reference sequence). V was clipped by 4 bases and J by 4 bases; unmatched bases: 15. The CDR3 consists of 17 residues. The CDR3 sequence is CASSTVSAGGSFYGYTF. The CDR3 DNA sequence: TGTGCCAGTAGTACAGTATCCGCAGGGGGATCGTTCTATGGCTACACCTTC.